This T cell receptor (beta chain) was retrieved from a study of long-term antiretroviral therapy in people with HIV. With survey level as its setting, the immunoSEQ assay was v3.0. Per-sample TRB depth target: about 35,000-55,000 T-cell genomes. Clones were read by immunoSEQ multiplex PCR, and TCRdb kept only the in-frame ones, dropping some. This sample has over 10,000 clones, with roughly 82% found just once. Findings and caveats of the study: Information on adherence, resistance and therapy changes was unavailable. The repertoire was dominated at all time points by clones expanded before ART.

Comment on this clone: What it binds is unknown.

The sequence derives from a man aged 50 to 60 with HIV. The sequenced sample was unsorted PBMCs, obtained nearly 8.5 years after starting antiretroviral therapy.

The CDR3 DNA reads TGCGCCAGCAGCCAAGAGAAGACTAGCGGGGGTAATACGCAGTATTTT. It translates to CASSQEKTSGGNTQYF. The chain links TRBV4-1 to TRBJ2-3; TRBD2 matches at 12 bases. The J segment lost 7 bases and the V segment lost 0 bases, leaving 5 bases of the junction unmatched. The CDR3 consists of 16 residues. Germline-derived CDR1 and CDR2 are MGHRA and YSYEKL.